Below, 19 T cell receptor beta chains from the same sample are listed, as sequenced in a study of regulatory T cells in long-lasting Graves disease. Time point denoted: newly diagnosed GD, antithyroid drugs for less than 3 months. RNA from PBMCs was the source of the TCR library. Relying on iRepertoire HTBI primers and Arm-PCR of CDR3 regions, the team built TCR beta libraries. TCRdb re-analysed the multiplex PCR reads in MiXCR, keeping a single row per CDR3 protein. The sample records hundreds of thousands of distinct CDR3 sequences, about 15% being singletons. The same sample was also used in a study of T cells in Graves' hyperthyroidism and ophthalmopathy.

The input for sequencing was peripheral blood mononuclear cells (PBMCs), taken at new diagnosis, from a patient treated with antithyroid drugs. These receptors originate from a woman aged 25-40 years with Graves disease.

In this sample, this clonotype turned up many times. J is TRBJ2-2 and V is TRBV4-2, with D perhaps assigned TRBD1 or TRBD2 (5 bases each). In germline, CDR1 is LGHNA, CDR2 YNFKEQ. The CDR3 runs 16 residues. Trimming pared 0 bases from V and 6 bases from J, leaving 14 bases between. CDR3 DNA sequence: TGTGCCAGCAGCCAAGATGCGAGGGGAAGTCCCGGGGAGCTGTTTTTT. It encodes CASSQDARGSPGELFF.

The genes are TRBV5-1 and TRBJ1-4; 7 nucleotides agree with TRBD1. V dropped 4 bases and J dropped 0; count of bases not matched to a gene: 6. CDR1 and CDR2 (germline): SGHRS, YFSETQ. CDR3 length: 16 residues. DNA of the CDR3: TGCGCCAGCAGCACAGGGACAGTCCCAACTAATGAAAAACTGTTTTTT. Encoded protein: CASSTGTVPTNEKLFF.

This clonotype was detected a few times. In DNA, the CDR3 is TGTGCCAGCTCAGGGACAGTCTCTCCCTACGAGCAGTACTTC. Its translation: CASSGTVSPYEQYF. V is TRBV18 and J is TRBJ2-7, with 7 bases lining up with TRBD1. CDR1 KGHSH and CDR2 LQKENI come from the germline V gene. V dropped 5 bases and J dropped 2; count of bases not matched to a gene: 6. The CDR3 has 14 amino acids.

CDR3 in amino acids: CASSLVEVRETQYF. CDR3 coding DNA: TGTGCCAGCAGCTTAGTTGAGGTGCGAGAGACCCAGTACTTC. The genes are TRBV7-9 and TRBJ2-5, with unresolved D. The CDR3 contains 14 residues. V lost 1 base and J lost 4, with 10 bases in between. In germline, CDR1 is SEHNR, CDR2 FQNEAQ (reference sequence).

The rearrangement joins TRBV6-1 to TRBJ1-2, with D unclear. The ends were cut back, 6 bases at V and 8 bases at J, with 13 bases in the middle. This CDR3 is built from 12 residues. The germline V gene encodes CDR1 MNHNS and CDR2 SASEGT. The CDR3 nucleotides read TGTGCCAGCAGAGACCAGGAGGGCGGCTACACCTTC. Its translation: CASRDQEGGYTF.

V usage is TRBV4-1 and J usage is TRBJ2-1; 7 nucleotides match TRBD2. The ends lost 4 bases at V and 6 bases at J; junction bases unmatched: 9. In germline, CDR1 is MGHRA, CDR2 YSYEKL. This CDR3 is built from 15 residues. CDR3 sequence reads: CASSPPVSSGNEQFF. CDR3 nucleotides: TGCGCCAGCAGCCCCCCCGTATCTAGCGGCAATGAGCAGTTCTTC.

This clonotype came up a few times. V and J are TRBV11-2 and TRBJ2-1; 8 bases fit TRBD1. In germline, CDR1 is SGHAT, CDR2 FQNNGV. This CDR3 spans 15 amino acids. With 1 base clipped from V and 10 bases from J, the junction kept 9 bases outside the gene matches. Here the CDR3 reads CASSLVGGQVWEQFF. CDR3 coding DNA: TGTGCCAGCAGCTTAGTAGGGGGACAGGTCTGGGAGCAGTTCTTC.

The CDR3 DNA sequence: TGTGCCAGCAGGGCCTCGACAGGCTACAATCAGCCCCAGCATTTT. It specifies CASRASTGYNQPQHF. V and J are TRBV6-1 and TRBJ1-5, with D perhaps matching TRBD1 (6 bases). CDR3 length: 15 amino acids. Per germline, CDR1 MNHNS and CDR2 SASEGT. Trimming pared 6 bases from V and 3 bases from J, leaving 15 bases between.

This chain links TRBV15 with TRBJ2-3, with D unresolved. Trimming pared 0 bases from V and 0 bases from J, leaving 7 bases between. Per the germline V gene, CDR1 is LNHNV and CDR2 is YYDKDF (reference sequence). The CDR3 is 15 residues long. DNA for the CDR3: TGTGCCACCAGCAGAGATGCCGACAGCACAGATACGCAGTATTTT. Protein: CATSRDADSTDTQYF.

This clonotype came up many times. The V gene is TRBV27, the J gene TRBJ2-1; no reliable D call. The V and J ends lost 7 bases and 4 bases respectively, with 11 bases between them. CDR3 size: 13 residues. From germline, CDR1 is MNHEY and CDR2 SMNVEV (reference sequence). This chain's CDR3 is CASISILYNEQFF. Written as DNA, the CDR3 is TGTGCCAGCATAAGTATTCTTTACAATGAGCAGTTCTTC.

This clonotype appeared many times. The chain carries TRBV7-3 and TRBJ1-1; D remains unclear. Germline V CDR1 and CDR2: SGHTA, FQGTGA. The germline V and J ends were trimmed by 5 bases and 1 base, with 8 bases remaining between them. The CDR3 covers 13 residues. CDR3 in DNA: TGTGCCAGCAGCCTATCGGCGAACACTGAAGCTTTCTTT. It is translated as CASSLSANTEAFF.

This clonotype came up a few times. The rearrangement uses TRBV24-1 and TRBJ2-2; D remains unclear. The CDR3 extends over 14 amino acids. The germline CDR1 and CDR2 sequences are KGHDR and SFDVKD. V was shortened by 8 bases and J by 4 bases, with 13 bases between the two germline ends. The CDR3 here is CATMSSYFTGELFF. The CDR3 region has the DNA TGTGCCACCATGAGCAGCTATTTCACCGGGGAGCTGTTTTTT.

This clonotype was counted many times. The chain combines TRBV20-1 with TRBJ1-5; TRBD1 is a possible D gene (5 bases). CDR3 size: 16 residues. V was trimmed by 6 bases and J by 1 base, leaving 19 bases between them. In germline, CDR1 is DFQATT, CDR2 SNEGSKA (reference sequence). The CDR3 DNA sequence: TGCAGTGCCAGGGAGGAGCGTAAAGGGAGCAATCAGCCCCAGCATTTT. Protein: CSAREERKGSNQPQHF.

CDR3 coding DNA: TGTGCCAGCAGCATCGACAGGTATAGCACAGATACGCAGTATTTT. It encodes CASSIDRYSTDTQYF. This chain uses TRBV7-2 with TRBJ2-3; perhaps TRBD1 as D (6 bases). Trimming cost V 5 bases and J 0 bases, with 12 bases left between them. This CDR3 comprises 15 residues. CDR1 is SGHTA and CDR2 is FQGNSA in the germline V gene.

Remarks on this clonotype: Possible read error: a much larger clone is one base away. CDR3 sequence: CASGGAKIPYGNTF. DNA of the CDR3: TGTGCCAGCGGAGGGGCGAAGATTCCCTATGGCAACACCTTC. J is TRBJ1-2 and V is TRBV10-3; tentatively, D is TRBD1 (5 bases). The V gene's germline CDR1 is ENHRY and CDR2 SYGVKD. The CDR3 covers 14 residues.

At least ten counts were recorded for this clonotype. This rearrangement joins TRBV7-2 to TRBJ1-1, with a possible D match to TRBD1 (5 bases). Germline V CDR1 and CDR2: SGHTA, FQGNSA. Trimming left V 4 bases short and J 1 base short, with 10 bases between. The CDR3 runs to 14 residues. For the CDR3, the DNA is TGTGCCAGCAGCTGGCAGGGACCGAACACTGAAGCTTTCTTT. Encoded protein: CASSWQGPNTEAFF. Combining the CDR3 with reference TRBV7-2 and TRBJ1-1 gives the whole variable domain GAGVSQSPSNKVTEKGKDVELRCDPISGHTALYWYRQSLGQGLEFLIYFQGNSAPDKSGLPSDRFSAERTGGSVSTLTIQRTQQEDSAVYLCASSWQGPNTEAFFGQGTRLTVV.

Ten or more counts support this clonotype. The CDR3 DNA follows: TGTGCCAGCGCCGGTTCGGGACTCCCCAACGGGGAGCTGTTTTTT. As protein: CASAGSGLPNGELFF. The chain couples TRBV6-1 to TRBJ2-2; tentatively, D is TRBD2 (6 bases). CDR3 size: 15 residues. CDR1 is MNHNS and CDR2 is SASEGT in the germline V gene. Between the trimmed V and J ends, which lost 8 bases and 7 bases, there was a span of 20 bases.

This rearrangement joins TRBV5-1 to TRBJ2-2; D not resolved. The CDR3 is 16 amino acids. CDR1 and CDR2 from the germline V gene are SGHRS and YFSETQ. Trimming cost V 4 bases and J 0 bases, with 13 bases left between them. The CDR3 reads CASSPLTFTNTGELFF. For the CDR3, the DNA is TGCGCCAGCAGCCCCCTGACATTCACGAACACCGGGGAGCTGTTTTTT.

This clonotype occurred a few times. The chain employs TRBV5-4 and TRBJ1-1; D is undetermined. The germline V and J ends were trimmed by 2 bases and 1 base, with 15 bases remaining between them. Germline V gene data show CDR1 as SGHNT and CDR2 as YYREEE (reference sequence). The CDR3 is made up of 16 amino acids. The CDR3 region is CASSFQFAIKNTEAFF. The CDR3 DNA follows: TGTGCCAGCAGCTTTCAGTTCGCTATCAAGAACACTGAAGCTTTCTTT.